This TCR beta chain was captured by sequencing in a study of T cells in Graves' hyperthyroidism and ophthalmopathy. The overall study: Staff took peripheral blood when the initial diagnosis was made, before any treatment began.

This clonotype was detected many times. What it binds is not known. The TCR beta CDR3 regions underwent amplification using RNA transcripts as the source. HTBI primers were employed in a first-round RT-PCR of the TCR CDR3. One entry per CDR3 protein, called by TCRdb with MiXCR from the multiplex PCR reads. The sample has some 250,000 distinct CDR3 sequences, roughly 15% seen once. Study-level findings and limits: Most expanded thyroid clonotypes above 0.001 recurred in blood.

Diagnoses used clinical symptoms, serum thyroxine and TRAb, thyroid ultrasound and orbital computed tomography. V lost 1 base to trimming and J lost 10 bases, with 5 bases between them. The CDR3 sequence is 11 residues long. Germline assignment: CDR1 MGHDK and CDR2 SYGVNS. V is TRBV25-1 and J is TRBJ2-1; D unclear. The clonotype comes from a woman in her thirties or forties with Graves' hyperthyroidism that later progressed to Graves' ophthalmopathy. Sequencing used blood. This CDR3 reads CASSEFREQFF. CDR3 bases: TGTGCCAGCAGTGAATTCAGGGAGCAGTTCTTC.